This T cell receptor beta chain is drawn from a study of blood T cell repertoires in COVID-19. On the study more broadly: Acute-phase and convalescent COVID-19 samples originated in the United States, Italy and Spain. T cells, B-cell-depleted T cells, or PBMCs provided the cDNA or gDNA that served as material.

Per the original data handling: Amplification from reference gene primers served as the basis for estimated nucleated cell counts. TCRdb keeps only in-frame clones here, not all; method: immunoSEQ multiplex PCR. The V and J calls and clone size come from that table; D and trimming were worked out from the DNA. The sample yields 40,000 to 50,000 clones, 76% seen once. The germline V gene has CDR1 MNHEY and CDR2 SVGAGI. The V end was cut by 2 bases, the J end by 1 base, with 7 bases between. CDR3 length: 14 residues. V and J are TRBV6-5 and TRBJ2-3; D perhaps matches TRBD2 (6 bases). This receptor was obtained from a man aged 70 or older with active or convalescent COVID-19. The sequencing sample was made of peripheral blood. Here the CDR3 DNA reads TGTGCCAGCAGTTACGCTAGCGGCACAGATACGCAGTATTTT. Translating it yields CASSYASGTDTQYF.